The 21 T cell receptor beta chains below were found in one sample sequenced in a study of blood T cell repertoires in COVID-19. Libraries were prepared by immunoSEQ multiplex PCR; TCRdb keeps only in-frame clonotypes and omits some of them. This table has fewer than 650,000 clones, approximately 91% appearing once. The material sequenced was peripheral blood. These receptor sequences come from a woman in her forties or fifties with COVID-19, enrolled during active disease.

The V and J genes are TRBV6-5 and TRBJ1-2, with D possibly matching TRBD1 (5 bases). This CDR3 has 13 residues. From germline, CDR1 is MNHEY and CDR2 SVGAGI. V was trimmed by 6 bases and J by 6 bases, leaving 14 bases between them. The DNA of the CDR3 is TGTGCCAGCAGACAATTCCAGGGAAATGGCTACACCTTC. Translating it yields CASRQFQGNGYTF.

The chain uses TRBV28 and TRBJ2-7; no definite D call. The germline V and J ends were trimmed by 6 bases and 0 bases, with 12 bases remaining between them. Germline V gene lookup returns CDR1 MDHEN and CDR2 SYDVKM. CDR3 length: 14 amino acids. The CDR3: CASSSARSSYEQYF. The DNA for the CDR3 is TGTGCCAGCAGCTCAGCTAGGAGCTCCTACGAGCAGTACTTC.

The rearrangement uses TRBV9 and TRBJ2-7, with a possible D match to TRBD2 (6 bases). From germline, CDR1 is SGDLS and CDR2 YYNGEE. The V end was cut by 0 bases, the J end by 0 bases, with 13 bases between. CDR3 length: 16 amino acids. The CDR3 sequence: CASSVEGGAASYEQYF. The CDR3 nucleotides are TGTGCCAGCAGCGTAGAAGGAGGGGCAGCCTCCTACGAGCAGTACTTC.

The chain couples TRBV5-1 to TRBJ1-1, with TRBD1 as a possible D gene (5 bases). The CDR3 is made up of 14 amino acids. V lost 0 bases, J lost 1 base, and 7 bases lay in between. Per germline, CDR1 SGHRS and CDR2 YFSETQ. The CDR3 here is CASSLVTGNTEAFF. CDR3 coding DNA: TGCGCCAGCAGCTTGGTAACAGGGAACACTGAAGCTTTCTTT.

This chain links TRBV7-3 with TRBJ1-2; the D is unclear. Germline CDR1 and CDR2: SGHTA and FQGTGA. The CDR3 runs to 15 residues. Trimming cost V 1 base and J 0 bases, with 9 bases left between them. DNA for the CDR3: TGTGCCAGCAGCTTAATAGAGAGGGCTAACTATGGCTACACCTTC. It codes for CASSLIERANYGYTF.

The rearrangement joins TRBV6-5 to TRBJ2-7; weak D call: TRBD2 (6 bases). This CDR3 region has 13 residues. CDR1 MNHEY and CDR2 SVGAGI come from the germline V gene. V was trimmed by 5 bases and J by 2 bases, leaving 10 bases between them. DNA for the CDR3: TGTGCCAGCAGTCGGGCGGGAACCTACGAGCAGTACTTC. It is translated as CASSRAGTYEQYF.

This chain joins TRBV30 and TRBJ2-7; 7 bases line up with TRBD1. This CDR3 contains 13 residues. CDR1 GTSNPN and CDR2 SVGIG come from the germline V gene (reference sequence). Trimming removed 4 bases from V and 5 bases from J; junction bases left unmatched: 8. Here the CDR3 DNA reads TGTGCCTGGACCGTCATGGACAGGCACGAGCAGTACTTC. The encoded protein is CAWTVMDRHEQYF.

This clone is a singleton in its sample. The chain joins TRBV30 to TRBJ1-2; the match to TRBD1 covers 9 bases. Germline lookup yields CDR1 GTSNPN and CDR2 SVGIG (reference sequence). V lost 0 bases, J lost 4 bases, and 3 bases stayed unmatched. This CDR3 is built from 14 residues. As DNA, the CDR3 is TGTGCCTGGAGTGTACAGGGGGCTTTCTATGGCTACACCTTC. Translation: CAWSVQGAFYGYTF.

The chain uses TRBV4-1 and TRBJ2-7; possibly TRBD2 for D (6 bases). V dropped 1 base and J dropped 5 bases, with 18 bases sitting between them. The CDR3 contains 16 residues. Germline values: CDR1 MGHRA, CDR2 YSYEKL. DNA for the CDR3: TGCGCCAGCAGCCAAGCTGGGGGAAGGACTAAAAACGAGCAGTACTTC. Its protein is CASSQAGGRTKNEQYF.

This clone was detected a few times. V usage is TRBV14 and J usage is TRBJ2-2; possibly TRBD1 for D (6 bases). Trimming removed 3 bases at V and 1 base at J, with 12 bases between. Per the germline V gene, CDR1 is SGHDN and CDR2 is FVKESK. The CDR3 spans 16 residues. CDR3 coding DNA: TGTGCCAGCAGCCAGGGACAAGGCTTGAACACCGGGGAGCTGTTTTTT. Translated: CASSQGQGLNTGELFF.

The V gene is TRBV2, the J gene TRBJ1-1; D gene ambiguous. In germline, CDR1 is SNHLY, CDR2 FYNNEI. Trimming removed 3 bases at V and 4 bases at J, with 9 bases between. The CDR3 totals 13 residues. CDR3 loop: CASSENFRTEAFF. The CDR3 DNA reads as TGTGCCAGCAGTGAGAACTTTCGCACTGAAGCTTTCTTT. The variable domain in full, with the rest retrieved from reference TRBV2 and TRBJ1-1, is EPEVTQTPSHQVTQMGQEVILRCVPISNHLYFYWYRQILGQKVEFLVSFYNNEISEKSEIFDDQFSVERPDGSNFTLKIRSTKLEDSAMYFCASSENFRTEAFFGQGTRLTVV.

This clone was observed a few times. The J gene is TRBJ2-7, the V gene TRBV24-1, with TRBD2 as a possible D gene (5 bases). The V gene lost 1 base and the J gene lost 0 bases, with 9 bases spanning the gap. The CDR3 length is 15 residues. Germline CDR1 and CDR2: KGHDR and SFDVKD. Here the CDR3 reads CATSDFARDSYEQYF. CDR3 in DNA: TGTGCCACCAGTGATTTCGCACGGGACTCCTACGAGCAGTACTTC.

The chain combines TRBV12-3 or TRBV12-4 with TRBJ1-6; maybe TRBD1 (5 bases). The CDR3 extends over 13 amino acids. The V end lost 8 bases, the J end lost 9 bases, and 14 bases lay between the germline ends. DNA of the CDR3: TGTGCCAGCGCGGGGCAGGGATTTTCACCCCTCCACTTT. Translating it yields CASAGQGFSPLHF.

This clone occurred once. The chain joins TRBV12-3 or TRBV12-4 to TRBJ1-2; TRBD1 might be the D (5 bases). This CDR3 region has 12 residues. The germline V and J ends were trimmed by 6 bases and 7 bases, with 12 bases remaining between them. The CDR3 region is CASRPGLLGYTF. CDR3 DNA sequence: TGTGCCAGCAGGCCGGGACTCCTTGGCTACACCTTC.

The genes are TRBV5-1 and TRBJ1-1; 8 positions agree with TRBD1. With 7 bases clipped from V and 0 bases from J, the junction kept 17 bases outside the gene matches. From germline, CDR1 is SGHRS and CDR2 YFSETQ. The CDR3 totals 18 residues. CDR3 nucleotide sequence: TGCGCCAGCCGCCTAGCAGGGGGCCAGGGAACAATGAACACTGAAGCTTTCTTT. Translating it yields CASRLAGGQGTMNTEAFF.

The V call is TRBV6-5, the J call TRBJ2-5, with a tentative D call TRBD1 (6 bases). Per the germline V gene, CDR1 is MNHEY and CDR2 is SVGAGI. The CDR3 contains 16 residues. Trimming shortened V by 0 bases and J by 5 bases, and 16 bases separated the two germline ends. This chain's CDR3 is CASSYSTSGTYETQYF. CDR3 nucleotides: TGTGCCAGCAGTTACTCGACCTCCGGGACATATGAGACCCAGTACTTC.

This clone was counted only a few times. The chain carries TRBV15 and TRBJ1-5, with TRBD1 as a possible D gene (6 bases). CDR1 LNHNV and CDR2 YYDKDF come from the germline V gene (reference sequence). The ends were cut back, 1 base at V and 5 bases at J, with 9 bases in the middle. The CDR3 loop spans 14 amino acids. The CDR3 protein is CATSRGGGDQPQHF. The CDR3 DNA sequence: TGTGCCACCAGCAGAGGTGGGGGCGATCAGCCCCAGCATTTT.

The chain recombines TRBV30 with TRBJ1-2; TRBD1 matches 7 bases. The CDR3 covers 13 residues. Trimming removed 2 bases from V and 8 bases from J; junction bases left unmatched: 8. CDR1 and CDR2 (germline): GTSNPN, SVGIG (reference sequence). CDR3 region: CAWSKSSRGGYTF. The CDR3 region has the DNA TGTGCCTGGAGTAAAAGTTCCAGGGGGGGCTACACCTTC.

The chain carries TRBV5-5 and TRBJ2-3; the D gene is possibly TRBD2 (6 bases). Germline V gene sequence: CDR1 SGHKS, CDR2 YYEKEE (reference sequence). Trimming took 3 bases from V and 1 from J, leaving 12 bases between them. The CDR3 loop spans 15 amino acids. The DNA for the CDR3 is TGTGCCAGCAGCTCGGGACTCCAACGCACAGATACGCAGTATTTT. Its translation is CASSSGLQRTDTQYF.

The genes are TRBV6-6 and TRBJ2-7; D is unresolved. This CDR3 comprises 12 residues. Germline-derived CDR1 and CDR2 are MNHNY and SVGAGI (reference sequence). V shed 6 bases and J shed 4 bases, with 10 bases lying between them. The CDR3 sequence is CASSQLKYEQYF. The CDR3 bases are TGTGCCAGCAGCCAGTTAAAATACGAGCAGTACTTC.

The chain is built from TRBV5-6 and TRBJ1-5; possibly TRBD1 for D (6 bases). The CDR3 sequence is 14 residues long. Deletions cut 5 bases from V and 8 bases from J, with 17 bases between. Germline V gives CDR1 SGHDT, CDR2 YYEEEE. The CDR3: CASSVTGGLEPQHF. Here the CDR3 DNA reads TGTGCCAGCAGTGTGACAGGCGGCTTAGAGCCCCAGCATTTT.